This note documents a single T cell receptor (beta chain) sequence. The record originates from a study of T cell changes during pregnancy in multiple sclerosis. Measured with immunoSEQ multiplex PCR; TCRdb has only the in-frame clones, and not every one. The data show approximately 35,000 clones, roughly 87% seen once. Deletions cut 7 bases from V and 5 bases from J, with 12 bases between. The CDR3 loop spans 14 amino acids. Germline lookup yields CDR1 SEHNR and CDR2 FQNEAQ (reference sequence). The chain carries TRBV7-9 and TRBJ1-6; a weak D match, TRBD1 (5 bases). The receptor's source is a female donor in good health, enrolled as a control in a pregnancy study. The source was CD4+ T cells from peripheral blood mononuclear cells, collected after pregnancy. The CDR3 spells CASTAWGDNSPLHF. The CDR3 region has the DNA TGTGCCAGCACAGCTTGGGGGGATAATTCACCCCTCCACTTT.